The 9 T cell receptor beta chains below were found in one sample sequenced in a study of blood T cell repertoires in COVID-19. Here immunoSEQ multiplex PCR was the method, and the copy in TCRdb shows in-frame clones only, minus some. The data hold around 72,000 clones, with just over 85% observed a single time. Sequencing was done on a sample of peripheral blood. Receptors were obtained from a man in his 70s with active or convalescent COVID-19.

The chain carries TRBV7-9 and TRBJ2-1; 8 positions agree with TRBD2. The CDR3 is 15 residues long. V lost 7 bases to trimming and J lost 6 bases; unmatched junction nucleotides: 11. Per germline, CDR1 SEHNR and CDR2 FQNEAQ (reference sequence). CDR3: CASKVQASGPNEQFF. The CDR3 region has the DNA TGTGCCAGCAAAGTTCAGGCTAGCGGGCCCAATGAGCAGTTCTTC.

The chain links TRBV25-1 to TRBJ2-7; 7 bases are shared with TRBD2. The CDR3 is made up of 15 amino acids. J gave up 0 bases and V 6 bases, and 8 bases lay outside the gene matches. Germline CDR1 reads MGHDK; CDR2 reads SYGVNS. This CDR3 reads CASSTWGDYSYEQYF. CDR3 coding DNA: TGTGCCAGCAGCACCTGGGGGGACTACTCCTACGAGCAGTACTTC.

The chain links TRBV11-2 to TRBJ2-5; 9 bases line up with TRBD2. This CDR3 contains 15 residues. The V gene end was trimmed by 7 bases and the J gene end by 2 bases; junction bases not matched to a gene: 8. Germline V CDR1 and CDR2: SGHAT, FQNNGV. The CDR3 sequence is CASIPGTSNQETQYF. The CDR3 DNA follows: TGTGCCAGCATTCCAGGGACTAGCAATCAAGAGACCCAGTACTTC.

The chain employs TRBV28 and TRBJ1-5; a weak D match, TRBD1 (6 bases). The CDR3 is 17 amino acids. CDR1 is MDHEN and CDR2 is SYDVKM in the germline V gene. The DNA of the CDR3 is TGTGCTACAACTAACAGGGAAGGGCCCTATAGCAATCAGCCCCAGCATTTT. Translation gives CATTNREGPYSNQPQHF.

The rearrangement uses TRBV6-2 or TRBV6-3 and TRBJ2-2, with 14 nucleotides matching TRBD2. V lost 4 bases and J lost 4; bases outside the gene matches: 2. CDR3 length: 16 residues. From germline, CDR1 is MNHEY and CDR2 SVGEGT. This CDR3 is CASSLTSGRVTGELFF. In DNA, the CDR3 is TGTGCCAGCAGTTTGACTAGCGGGAGGGTCACCGGGGAGCTGTTTTTT.

This chain uses TRBV7-3 with TRBJ2-1; 7 nucleotides line up with TRBD1. Germline trimming cut 2 bases from V and 6 bases from J; bases unmatched to any gene: 7. Germline V lookup: CDR1 SGHTA, CDR2 FQGTGA. This CDR3 comprises 15 residues. The CDR3: CASSLDRVSLNEQFF. CDR3 coding DNA: TGTGCCAGCAGCTTAGACAGGGTATCCCTCAATGAGCAGTTCTTC.

The J gene is TRBJ1-5, the V gene TRBV28; 7 bases match TRBD1. Germline V gene lookup returns CDR1 MDHEN and CDR2 SYDVKM. The CDR3 is 15 amino acids. Trimming at V came to 3 bases and at J to 5 bases, leaving 7 bases not matched to a gene. CDR3 bases: TGTGCCAGCAGTTTGCAGCACAGGGGCTATCAGCCCCAGCATTTT. Translation gives CASSLQHRGYQPQHF.

This chain links TRBV9 with TRBJ2-7, with D unclear. Germline CDR1 is SGDLS and CDR2 is YYNGEE. The germline V and J ends were trimmed by 0 bases and 0 bases, with 7 bases remaining between them. This CDR3 comprises 14 residues. The CDR3 spells CASSVGLSSYEQYF. Here the CDR3 DNA reads TGTGCCAGCAGCGTAGGGCTCAGCTCCTACGAGCAGTACTTC.

This clone turned up a few times. The chain employs TRBV28 and TRBJ1-5, with D uncertain. V dropped 2 bases and J dropped 4 bases, with 9 bases sitting between them. The CDR3 spans 14 residues. Germline CDR1 is MDHEN and CDR2 is SYDVKM. CDR3 amino acids: CASSLGPANQPQHF. As DNA, the CDR3 is TGTGCCAGCAGTTTAGGGCCAGCTAATCAGCCCCAGCATTTT.